This T cell receptor beta chain came from a study of blood T cell repertoires in COVID-19 (dated by TCRdb to the early 2020s). Broadly, across the study: Samples covering the acute and convalescent phases of COVID-19 were provided by collaborators in the United States, Italy and Spain. The material from the prospective study consisted of cDNA or gDNA derived from T cells, B-cell-depleted T cells, or PBMCs. Deeply sampled blood TCRbeta repertoires from subjects exposed to, actively infected with, or recovered from COVID-19 were included in the dataset. The repertoires were released in a freely available public database intended as a resource for research on the immune response to SARS-CoV-2. The samples were drawn from two sources: the first 160 participants of the ongoing ImmuneRACE study, and 1,000 to 1,500 subjects contributed by 6 global collaborators. A de-identified subject ID, COVID-19 status, age in years and sex were almost always included in the sample metadata. HLA class I and class II types, where available, came from metadata supplied by the sample provider rather than from assay-based typing. Study-level results and caveats: The quantity of clinical and demographic metadata differed by source and by participant and was supplied without curation.

TCRbeta CDR3 regions were amplified from genomic DNA using the immunoSEQ Assay, a bias-controlled multiplex PCR. Turning to the authors' computational methods: The number of nucleated cells in each sample was estimated from the amplification of reference gene primers within the assay. To quantify the absolute abundance of each unique TCRbeta CDR3 rearrangement, sequence reads were collapsed and filtered. For each sample, productive Simpson clonality was calculated as the square root of Simpson's diversity index across productive rearrangements. The source is immuneACCESS, and TCRdb retained only in-frame sequences with V and J called. Part of the clones is not carried over; for the studies checked, unresolved V genes explain less than half of this, and the remainder is unexplained. The V and J calls and clone size were taken over from that table, and D and trimming were inferred from the DNA. This sample gives 220,000 or so clones in total; 70% to 85% of them show up just once. Together, the top ten hold 1.3% of the sample.

CDR1 and CDR2 are drawn from the germline V gene: SGHTA, FQGNSA. Ends trimmed: V by 4 bases, J by 5 bases; bases unmatched to a gene: 7. The CDR3 runs 14 amino acids, cysteine and phenylalanine included. Only the CDR3 region is kept as DNA, spanning 42 bases read in frame from base 1. This clone was seen only a few times. This clone's antigen is unknown. No base-level quality is on record; no much larger clone is a single base apart. Participants in the prospective study were enrolled through a virtual design, were aged roughly 18 to 95 years, and lived in 24 United States geographic areas. In the prospective study, cohorts were assigned on the basis of participant-reported clinical history obtained from a screening survey and a study questionnaire. In the prospective study, mobile phlebotomists collected whole blood, serum and a nasopharyngeal or oropharyngeal swab from each participant. Additional blood draws and questionnaires over an approximately 2-month period could optionally be provided by prospective study participants. Before DNA extraction, prospective study blood samples were shipped either frozen or at room temperature.

Here the chain combines TRBV7-2 and TRBJ1-2, and TRBD1 aligns with 7 junction nucleotides. The sequence came from a woman in her forties with acute COVID-19. Specimen: PBMCs or T cells enriched from blood (not recorded which). The DNA sequence follows: TGTGCCAGCAGCTCGACAGGACAGGAATATGGCTACACCTTC. Translated, this gives CASSSTGQEYGYTF. The full variable domain, with segments outside the CDR3 supplied by the reference TRBV7-2 and TRBJ1-2 proteins, appears as GAGVSQSPSNKVTEKGKDVELRCDPISGHTALYWYRQSLGQGLEFLIYFQGNSAPDKSGLPSDRFSAERTGGSVSTLTIQRTQQEDSAVYLCASSSTGQEYGYTFGSGTRLTVV.